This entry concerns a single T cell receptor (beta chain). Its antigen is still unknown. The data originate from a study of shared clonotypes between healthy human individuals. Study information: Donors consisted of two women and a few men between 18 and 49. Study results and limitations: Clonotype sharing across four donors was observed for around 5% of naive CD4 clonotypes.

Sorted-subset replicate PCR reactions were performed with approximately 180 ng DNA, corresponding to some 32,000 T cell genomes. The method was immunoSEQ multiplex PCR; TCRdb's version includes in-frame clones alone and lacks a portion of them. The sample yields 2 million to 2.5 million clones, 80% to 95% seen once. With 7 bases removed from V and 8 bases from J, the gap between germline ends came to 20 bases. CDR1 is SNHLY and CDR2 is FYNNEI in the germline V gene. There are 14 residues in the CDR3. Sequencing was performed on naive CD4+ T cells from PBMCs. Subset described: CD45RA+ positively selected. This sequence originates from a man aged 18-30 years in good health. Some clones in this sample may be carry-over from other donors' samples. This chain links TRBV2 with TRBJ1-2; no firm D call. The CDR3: CASISEEAIVGYTF. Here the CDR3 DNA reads TGTGCCAGCATTTCTGAGGAGGCGATCGTGGGCTACACCTTC.